This TCR beta chain was identified in a study of blood T cell repertoires in COVID-19. Germline V gives CDR1 SGHVS, CDR2 FNYEAQ. V lost 1 base, J lost 2 bases, and 8 bases stayed unmatched. The CDR3 extends over 18 amino acids. This clone was seen a single time. Assay used: immunoSEQ multiplex PCR; TCRdb lists only in-frame clones, some missing. The sample yields 150,000 to 190,000 clones, 65% to 90% seen once. The receptor's source is a woman in her fifties or sixties with acute or convalescent COVID-19. Material for sequencing was peripheral blood. The chain combines TRBV7-6 with TRBJ2-6; the match to TRBD1 covers 7 bases. DNA of the CDR3: TGTGCCAGCAGCTTAGGGGGGACAGATTCAACTGGGGCCAACGTCCTGACTTTC. As protein: CASSLGGTDSTGANVLTF. Supplemented by reference TRBV7-6 and TRBJ2-6, the full variable domain reads GAGVSQSPRYKVTKRGQDVALRCDPISGHVSLYWYRQALGQGPEFLTYFNYEAQQDKSGLPNDRFSAERPEGSISTLTIQRTEQRDSAMYRCASSLGGTDSTGANVLTFGAGSRLTVL.